Listed below are T cell receptor beta chains from one sample, sequenced in a study of T cells in Graves' hyperthyroidism and ophthalmopathy. TCRdb itself ran the multiplex PCR reads through MiXCR, one entry per CDR3 protein. The data hold about 560,000 distinct CDR3 sequences, with 16% observed a single time. The source material was blood. These TCRs come from a woman younger than 35 with Graves' hyperthyroidism. CDR3s include the opening cysteine and the closing phenylalanine or tryptophan. The D gene is left open where the match is weak. Size values are once, few and many counts, or a class for expanded clones, and some rows have none.

j_call cdr3_length d_call clone_size v_call cdr3_aa cdr3_nt
TRBJ2-7 13 - - TRBV29-1 CSVGGVGGYEQYF TGCAGCGTTGGAGGAGTAGGAGGCTACGAGCAGTACTTC
TRBJ2-2 17 TRBD2 few TRBV5-1 CASSPNSGTTNTGELFF TGCGCCAGCAGCCCGAACTCCGGGACTACCAACACCGGGGAGCTGTTTTTT
TRBJ1-1 14 TRBD1 many TRBV3-1 CASSRLSQGTEAFF TGTGCCAGCAGCCGACTCTCACAGGGGACTGAAGCTTTCTTT
TRBJ2-7 13 - many TRBV28 CASSLSVTYEQYF TGTGCCAGCAGCCTTTCCGTGACCTACGAGCAGTACTTC
TRBJ2-7 17 TRBD1 - TRBV27 CASSPDRGVGFSYEQYF TGTGCCAGCAGCCCCGACAGGGGGGTCGGGTTCTCCTACGAGCAGTACTTC
TRBJ2-2 15 - many TRBV20-1 CSARTKGVGTGELFF TGCAGTGCTAGAACTAAGGGAGTTGGCACCGGGGAGCTGTTTTTT
TRBJ2-2 12 - many TRBV28 CASSFGGGELFF TGTGCCAGCAGTTTTGGTGGCGGGGAGCTGTTTTTT
TRBJ2-2 14 - few TRBV11-2 CASSGRPNTGELFF TGTGCCAGCAGCGGACGGCCGAACACCGGGGAGCTGTTTTTT
TRBJ2-1 13 TRBD2 few TRBV29-1 CSVSSGSLYEQFF TGCAGCGTATCTAGCGGGAGTTTGTATGAGCAGTTCTTC
TRBJ2-3 17 TRBD2 many TRBV6-1 CASSSRLAGGSTDTQYF TGTGCCAGCAGTTCACGACTAGCGGGAGGTTCAACAGATACGCAGTATTTT
TRBJ1-1 14 - - TRBV9 CASDPLGENTEAFF TGTGCCAGCGACCCATTGGGGGAGAACACTGAAGCTTTCTTT
TRBJ2-1 14 TRBD2 - TRBV20-1 CSARGAGGTHEQFF TGCAGTGCTAGAGGAGCGGGGGGCACCCATGAGCAGTTCTTC
TRBJ2-3 16 - many TRBV11-2 CASSFGRGGVTDTQYF TGTGCCAGCAGCTTCGGAAGAGGGGGTGTCACAGATACGCAGTATTTT
TRBJ2-3 12 - few TRBV20-1 CSARVITDTQYF TGCAGTGCTAGAGTTATCACAGATACGCAGTATTTT
TRBJ2-6 16 - few TRBV3-1 CASSQDADSWANVLTF TGTGCCAGCAGCCAAGATGCGGATAGTTGGGCCAACGTCCTGACTTTC
TRBJ1-2 15 - - TRBV4-3 CASSPKTLSPGGYTF TGCGCCAGCAGCCCAAAAACCCTTTCTCCGGGTGGCTACACCTTC
TRBJ2-5 13 - - TRBV7-9 CASSLSYQETQYF TGTGCCAGCAGCTTGTCATACCAAGAGACCCAGTACTTC
TRBJ1-2 13 - - TRBV12-3/TRBV12-4 CASSLNEAGGYTF TGTGCCAGCAGTTTAAACGAAGCTGGGGGCTACACCTTC
TRBJ2-2 14 - - TRBV29-1 CSVGASAGTGELFF TGCAGCGTTGGCGCGTCGGCGGGCACCGGGGAGCTGTTTTTT
TRBJ1-2 15 TRBD1 - TRBV19 CASSITDRADYGYTF TGTGCCAGTAGTATCACGGACAGGGCAGACTATGGCTACACCTTC
TRBJ2-1 16 - many TRBV12-3/TRBV12-4 CASSLAERRTNNEQFF TGTGCCAGCAGTTTAGCTGAGCGCAGAACCAACAATGAGCAGTTCTTC
TRBJ2-2 14 TRBD2 few TRBV7-2 CASRRSGTTGELFF TGTGCCAGCAGACGTAGCGGGACAACCGGGGAGCTGTTTTTT
TRBJ2-1 15 - - TRBV7-9 CASSSRLLSYNEQFF TGTGCCAGCAGTAGCCGGCTCTTATCCTACAATGAGCAGTTCTTC
TRBJ2-5 15 - - TRBV11-3 CASSTLTGAQETQYF TGTGCCAGCAGCACCCTGACGGGAGCCCAAGAGACCCAGTACTTC
TRBJ1-1 15 - few TRBV28 CATTGGGALNTEAFF TGTGCCACCACGGGGGGAGGGGCCTTGAACACTGAAGCTTTCTTT
TRBJ2-2 17 TRBD2 once TRBV13 CASSLRTSGSGTGELFF TGTGCCAGCAGCCTCAGAACTAGCGGGAGTGGCACCGGGGAGCTGTTTTTT
TRBJ2-1 16 - few TRBV12-3/TRBV12-4 CASSLGGFGSYNEQFF TGTGCCAGCAGTTTAGGCGGGTTCGGCTCCTACAATGAGCAGTTCTTC
TRBJ2-1 12 - - TRBV12-3/TRBV12-4 CASKPGYNEQFF TGTGCCAGCAAACCGGGCTACAATGAGCAGTTCTTC
TRBJ2-7 15 - many TRBV19 CASSVTLASSYEQYF TGTGCCAGTAGTGTCACCCTGGCCTCCTCCTACGAGCAGTACTTC
TRBJ2-2 16 TRBD2 - TRBV24-1 CAARLAGGPYTGELFF TGTGCCGCCCGACTAGCGGGAGGACCTTACACCGGGGAGCTGTTTTTT
TRBJ1-2 13 - - TRBV27 CASSLANGYGYTF TGTGCCAGCAGTTTGGCTAACGGCTATGGCTACACCTTC
TRBJ2-7 14 - many TRBV5-6 CASIAGLSSYEQYF TGTGCCAGCATAGCCGGGTTGAGCTCCTACGAGCAGTACTTC
TRBJ1-5 13 - few TRBV29-1 CSVQGTSNQPQHF TGCAGCGTACAAGGGACTAGCAATCAGCCCCAGCATTTT
TRBJ2-7 13 - - TRBV10-3 CAISEGGAREQYF TGTGCCATCAGTGAAGGGGGGGCTCGGGAGCAGTACTTC
TRBJ1-1 15 TRBD1 many TRBV20-1 CSARVAGTVNTEAFF TGCAGTGCTAGAGTGGCCGGGACAGTGAACACTGAAGCTTTCTTT
TRBJ2-3 15 TRBD1 many TRBV7-3 CASSSQGAGADTQYF TGTGCCAGCAGCTCTCAGGGGGCTGGGGCAGATACGCAGTATTTT
TRBJ1-5 15 - few TRBV5-6 CASSSGGRVGQPQHF TGTGCCAGCAGCTCTGGAGGGCGCGTGGGACAGCCCCAGCATTTT
TRBJ2-3 14 - many TRBV27 CASTRLDRTDTQYF TGTGCCAGCACCAGACTGGATCGCACAGATACGCAGTATTTT
TRBJ1-1 14 - many TRBV11-3 CASRLGPLNTEAFF TGTGCCAGCAGGCTGGGACCTTTGAACACTGAAGCTTTCTTT
TRBJ2-7 15 TRBD1 - TRBV6-2/TRBV6-3 CASSPARTGNYEQYF TGTGCCAGCAGCCCCGCTCGGACAGGGAACTACGAGCAGTACTTC
TRBJ2-1 21 TRBD2 many TRBV6-5 CASSYSLGTSGSRRPINEQFF TGTGCCAGCAGTTACTCCCTTGGGACTAGCGGGAGCCGTCGTCCCATCAATGAGCAGTTCTTC
TRBJ2-5 13 - many TRBV5-4 CASRSGGQETQYF TGTGCCAGCAGGTCCGGTGGACAAGAGACCCAGTACTTC
TRBJ2-3 16 TRBD1 few TRBV7-8 CASSPRTGGFLVGQYF TGTGCCAGCAGCCCGCGGACAGGGGGTTTCCTCGTCGGTCAGTATTTT
TRBJ2-4 14 TRBD2 - TRBV19 CASSIKLAGIGQYF TGTGCCAGTAGTATCAAGCTAGCGGGGATCGGGCAGTACTTC